Listed here are 21 T cell receptor beta chains from one sample, sequenced in a study of blood T cell repertoires in COVID-19. TCRdb keeps only in-frame clones here, not all; method: immunoSEQ multiplex PCR. The profile covers around 63,000 clones, with 81% appearing a single time and approximately 30% taken by the ten largest. Source material: peripheral blood. These receptors all come from an elderly woman with active or convalescent COVID-19.

This clone was counted between two and nine times. DNA for the CDR3: TGCGCCAGCAGCTTGGCCGGGCGGGACACCGGGGAGCTGTTTTTT. As protein: CASSLAGRDTGELFF. The chain employs TRBV5-1 and TRBJ2-2; possible D gene TRBD2, 5 bases. CDR1 and CDR2 (germline): SGHRS, YFSETQ. With 0 bases removed from V and 3 bases from J, the gap between germline ends came to 9 bases. This CDR3 spans 15 amino acids. The full variable domain, completed using reference TRBV5-1 and TRBJ2-2, is KAGVTQTPRYLIKTRGQQVTLSCSPISGHRSVSWYQQTPGQGLQFLFEYFSETQRNKGNFPGRFSGRQFSNSRSEMNVSTLELGDSALYLCASSLAGRDTGELFFGEGSRLTVL.

This chain uses TRBV2 with TRBJ2-1; the D gene is possibly TRBD1 (6 bases). Germline CDR1 is SNHLY and CDR2 is FYNNEI. The length of the CDR3 is 13 residues. V was pared by 5 bases and J by 5 bases, with 10 bases between. DNA for the CDR3: TGTGCCAGCAGTCTGACAGGTGACAATGAGCAGTTCTTC. It yields the protein CASSLTGDNEQFF.

The chain has TRBV18 and TRBJ2-7, with unresolved D. The germline V gene encodes CDR1 KGHSH and CDR2 LQKENI. V was clipped by 4 bases and J by 2 bases, with 18 bases between them. This CDR3 has 16 amino acids. The DNA for the CDR3 is TGTGCCAGCTCACTGACGAGGAGTAACGTTCCCTACGAGCAGTACTTC. It is translated as CASSLTRSNVPYEQYF.

This clone turned up a few times. The genes are TRBV9 and TRBJ1-6; perhaps TRBD1 as D (6 bases). The germline gives CDR1 SGDLS, CDR2 YYNGEE. The CDR3 runs 12 residues. V shed 7 bases and J shed 7 bases, with 9 bases lying between them. As DNA, the CDR3 is TGTGCCAGCCAGGGGTACAATTCACCCCTCCACTTT. Translation gives CASQGYNSPLHF.

This clone came up many times. This chain links TRBV11-2 with TRBJ2-1; maybe TRBD1 (5 bases). This CDR3 is 12 amino acids long. The V gene lost 1 base and the J gene lost 9 bases, with 7 bases spanning the gap. CDR1 and CDR2 (germline): SGHAT, FQNNGV. The CDR3 spells CASSLVGVEQFF. The CDR3 DNA is TGTGCCAGCAGCTTAGTAGGGGTTGAGCAGTTCTTC.

The gene calls are TRBV5-3 and TRBJ2-7, with D uncertain. TRBV5-3 is filed as an ORF, its function uncertain. The length of the CDR3 is 10 residues. V shed 4 bases and J shed 4 bases, with 3 bases lying between them. Written as DNA, the CDR3 is TGTGCCAGAAGCCTTTACGAGCAGTACTTC. It codes for CARSLYEQYF.

The rearrangement links TRBV11-2 to TRBJ2-7; D is perhaps TRBD2 (5 bases). CDR3 length: 15 amino acids. Trimming stripped 0 bases from V and 0 bases from J, with 9 bases between. Looked up from germline, CDR1 is SGHAT and CDR2 is FQNNGV. CDR3 in DNA: TGTGCCAGCAGCTTAGAGAGAGGGCGCTCCTACGAGCAGTACTTC. Translation gives CASSLERGRSYEQYF.

The V gene is TRBV2, the J gene TRBJ1-1; D might be TRBD1 (5 bases). The germline V gene has CDR1 SNHLY and CDR2 FYNNEI. V lost 8 bases, J lost 1 base, and 17 bases lay in between. The CDR3 is 15 residues long. The CDR3 spells CASGRAGLPNTEAFF. The CDR3 DNA reads TGTGCCAGCGGACGCGCGGGACTCCCGAACACTGAAGCTTTCTTT.

The chain is built from TRBV5-1 and TRBJ2-3; 8 bases match TRBD2. Germline CDR1 reads SGHRS; CDR2 reads YFSETQ. This CDR3 comprises 15 residues. J lost 1 base, V lost 0 bases, and 1 base had no gene match. This CDR3 reads CASSLVGGGTDTQYF. DNA for the CDR3: TGCGCCAGCAGCTTGGTCGGGGGGGGCACAGATACGCAGTATTTT. Variable domain in full (rest from reference TRBV5-1 and TRBJ2-3): KAGVTQTPRYLIKTRGQQVTLSCSPISGHRSVSWYQQTPGQGLQFLFEYFSETQRNKGNFPGRFSGRQFSNSRSEMNVSTLELGDSALYLCASSLVGGGTDTQYFGPGTRLTVL.

V and J are TRBV18 and TRBJ2-7, with 12 nucleotides matching TRBD1. The V and J ends lost 2 bases and 4 bases, in that order; junction bases with no gene match: 3. The CDR3 consists of 15 residues. The germline gives CDR1 KGHSH, CDR2 LQKENI. CDR3 sequence: CASSPAGQGAYEQYF. The CDR3 bases are TGTGCCAGCTCACCAGCGGGACAGGGGGCTTACGAGCAGTACTTC.

This clone was observed a few times. V gene TRBV19 combines with J gene TRBJ1-6; a weak D match, TRBD1 (6 bases). The CDR3 covers 15 residues. Germline CDR1 and CDR2: LNHDA and SQIVND (reference sequence). Between the trimmed V and J ends, which lost 7 bases and 1 base, there was a span of 11 bases. This chain's CDR3 is CASTPQGSYNSPLHF. The CDR3 nucleotides read TGTGCCAGTACCCCACAGGGTTCCTATAATTCACCCCTCCACTTT.

This clone came up a few times. The chain has TRBV2 and TRBJ2-1; TRBD2 is a possible D gene (7 bases). Germline V gene sequence: CDR1 SNHLY, CDR2 FYNNEI. This CDR3 comprises 16 residues. The ends were cut back, 3 bases at V and 8 bases at J, with 20 bases in the middle. CDR3 in amino acids: CASSERAGALGDEQFF. The CDR3 region has the DNA TGTGCCAGCAGTGAGAGGGCGGGGGCCTTGGGGGATGAGCAGTTCTTC.

V and J are TRBV12-3 or TRBV12-4 and TRBJ2-7, with no clear D. The CDR3 has 13 residues. V shed 4 bases and J shed 6 bases, with 13 bases lying between them. DNA of the CDR3: TGTGCCAGCAGTTCCCCCCCCAACGGCGAGCAGTACTTC. It encodes CASSSPPNGEQYF.

The rearrangement links TRBV6-5 to TRBJ1-1; tentatively, D is TRBD1 (5 bases). CDR1 MNHEY and CDR2 SVGAGI come from the germline V gene. The length of the CDR3 is 13 residues. V dropped 8 bases and J dropped 7 bases, with 17 bases sitting between them. The CDR3 spells CASLVGEGGEAFF. The CDR3 nucleotides are TGTGCCAGCCTCGTAGGGGAGGGCGGTGAAGCTTTCTTT.

This sequence joins TRBV7-8 and TRBJ1-2; the D is unclear. This CDR3 has 15 amino acids. Germline CDR1 and CDR2: SGHVS and FQNEAQ. Trimming left V 8 bases short and J 2 bases short, with 18 bases between. This CDR3 is CASSPVGRLNYGYTF. The CDR3 DNA reads TGTGCCAGCTCCCCCGTGGGCAGGTTAAACTATGGCTACACCTTC.

J is TRBJ1-5 and V is TRBV28, with unresolved D. The V and J ends lost 6 bases and 3 bases respectively, with 6 bases between them. This CDR3 has 12 residues. The germline gives CDR1 MDHEN, CDR2 SYDVKM. The CDR3 DNA is TGTGCCAGCAGCCCGTTCAATCAGCCCCAGCATTTT. Amino acid sequence: CASSPFNQPQHF.

The chain employs TRBV14 and TRBJ1-1; D gene uncertain. Looked up from germline, CDR1 is SGHDN and CDR2 is FVKESK. The germline V and J ends were trimmed by 3 bases and 4 bases, with 6 bases remaining between them. The CDR3 sequence is 12 residues long. The CDR3 sequence: CASSQSGTEAFF. The DNA for the CDR3 is TGTGCCAGCAGCCAGTCGGGCACTGAAGCTTTCTTT.

The chain combines TRBV10-1 with TRBJ1-1; possible D gene TRBD1, 6 bases. This CDR3 has 14 amino acids. The V and J ends lost 0 bases and 8 bases respectively, with 13 bases between them. Germline CDR1 is WNHNN and CDR2 is SYGVQD (reference sequence). The CDR3 spells CASSESSGDGEAFF. The DNA of the CDR3 is TGCGCCAGCAGTGAGTCTTCAGGGGATGGAGAAGCTTTCTTT.

The chain has TRBV7-6 and TRBJ1-6; 9 nucleotides line up with TRBD1. Trimming took 5 bases from V and 9 from J; bases not matched to a gene: 8. From germline, CDR1 is SGHVS and CDR2 FNYEAQ. The CDR3 totals 15 residues. As DNA, the CDR3 is TGTGCCAGCAGCCAGTTCCGGGACAGGGCTTCACCCCTCCACTTT. It codes for CASSQFRDRASPLHF.

The V gene is TRBV19, the J gene TRBJ1-6, with 11 bases identical to TRBD1. The germline V gene has CDR1 LNHDA and CDR2 SQIVND (reference sequence). The CDR3 has 15 amino acids. Trimming at V came to 6 bases and at J to 6 bases, leaving 4 bases not matched to a gene. CDR3 in amino acids: CASRPGTGGNSPLHF. CDR3 DNA: TGTGCCAGTAGACCCGGGACAGGGGGTAATTCACCCCTCCACTTT. Full variable domain (missing parts from reference TRBV19 and TRBJ1-6): DGGITQSPKYLFRKEGQNVTLSCEQNLNHDAMYWYRQDPGQGLRLIYYSQIVNDFQKGDIAEGYSVSREKKESFPLTVTSAQKNPTAFYLCASRPGTGGNSPLHFGNGTRLTVT.

CDR3 coding DNA: TGTGCCAGCAGCTACGGACAGGGCGGGCAGCCCCAGCATTTT. Translation gives CASSYGQGGQPQHF. This sequence joins TRBV9 and TRBJ1-5; 8 nucleotides match TRBD1. The CDR3 loop spans 14 amino acids. V lost 4 bases and J lost 7; bases outside the gene matches: 7. In germline, CDR1 is SGDLS, CDR2 YYNGEE.